The clone carrying this T cell receptor (beta chain) was seen more than once but under ten times. Its target is not known. Germline V gives CDR1 LNHDA, CDR2 SQIVND (reference sequence). The V end was cut by 5 bases, the J end by 0 bases, with 10 bases between. The CDR3 covers 15 residues. Using its own MiXCR run on the reads, TCRdb lists one record per CDR3 protein. The table records under 350,000 distinct CDR3 sequences, roughly a fifth of them present only once. This sample was included in a study of T cell repertoires in cytomegalovirus infection. The gene calls are TRBV19 and TRBJ1-4; tentative D call: TRBD1 (5 bases). This specimen was cultured PBMCs, taken from culture after CMV antigen stimulation. The sequence was collected from a human donor in good health (CMV status not recorded). Some clones in this sample may be carry-over from other donors' samples. DNA of the CDR3: TGTGCCAGTAGTGGGGCCAGAGCAACTAATGAAAAACTGTTTTTT. This translates into CASSGARATNEKLFF.